One and the same sample provided the 17 T cell receptor beta chains below, sequenced in a study of shared clonotypes between healthy human individuals. Some clones are missing from TCRdb's copy, which holds only in-frame ones; the method was immunoSEQ multiplex PCR. There are about 2.5 million clones in the sample; about 90% occur only once, and roughly 0.34% lies in the top ten. The sequenced sample consisted of naive CD4+ T cells from PBMCs. Regarding subset: CD45RA+ positively selected. The receptors here all came from a man younger than 35 in good health. Some clones in this sample may be carry-over from other donors' samples.

This clone was seen a few times. This chain joins TRBV27 and TRBJ2-7; possibly TRBD2 for D (5 bases). The CDR3 runs to 13 residues. The germline V gene encodes CDR1 MNHEY and CDR2 SMNVEV (reference sequence). Between the trimmed V and J ends, which lost 9 bases and 3 bases, there was a span of 15 bases. The CDR3 coding sequence is TGTGCCAGAGAGCGAGAGGGTAGCTACGAGCAGTACTTC. Translation gives CAREREGSYEQYF.

In its sample, this clone was seen a few times. V and J are TRBV5-4 and TRBJ1-2; TRBD1 matches 7 bases. V lost 0 bases to trimming and J lost 7 bases; unmatched junction nucleotides: 0. The CDR3 totals 12 residues. CDR1 and CDR2 from the germline V gene are SGHNT and YYREEE (reference sequence). The CDR3 spells CASSLDRGGYTF. The CDR3 DNA sequence: TGTGCCAGCAGCTTGGACAGGGGTGGCTACACCTTC.

The J gene is TRBJ1-1, the V gene TRBV29-1; TRBD1 is a possible D gene (6 bases). CDR1 and CDR2 (germline): SQVTM, ANQGSEA. The CDR3 has 14 residues. V dropped 7 bases and J dropped 1 base, with 16 bases sitting between them. The CDR3: CSGAQGGRNTEAFF. Here the CDR3 DNA reads TGCAGCGGGGCACAGGGCGGGCGGAACACTGAAGCTTTCTTT.

The rearrangement uses TRBV7-8 and TRBJ1-4, with 7 bases that match TRBD1. The J segment lost 5 bases and the V segment lost 6 bases, leaving 9 bases of the junction unmatched. The CDR3 sequence is 15 residues long. Germline lookup yields CDR1 SGHVS and CDR2 FQNEAQ. CDR3 sequence reads: CASSRGTERNEKLFF. The CDR3 nucleotides read TGTGCCAGCAGTAGAGGGACAGAAAGAAATGAAAAACTGTTTTTT.

The chain links TRBV28 to TRBJ1-3, with D unresolved. V was cut by 5 bases and J by 3 bases, with 5 bases left in between. In germline, CDR1 is MDHEN, CDR2 SYDVKM. This CDR3 region has 12 residues. DNA of the CDR3: TGTGCCAGCAGTATAGTTGGAAACACCATATATTTT. Protein sequence: CASSIVGNTIYF.

This rearrangement joins TRBV2 to TRBJ2-7; D is perhaps TRBD1 (6 bases). The germline V gene encodes CDR1 SNHLY and CDR2 FYNNEI. V was clipped by 5 bases and J by 1 base, with 18 bases between them. The CDR3 loop spans 16 amino acids. This chain's CDR3 is CASSKLNLDSSYEQYF. The CDR3 DNA follows: TGTGCCAGCAGTAAACTCAACTTGGACAGTTCCTACGAGCAGTACTTC. Based on the CDR3 plus reference TRBV2 and TRBJ2-7, the full variable domain is EPEVTQTPSHQVTQMGQEVILRCVPISNHLYFYWYRQILGQKVEFLVSFYNNEISEKSEIFDDQFSVERPDGSNFTLKIRSTKLEDSAMYFCASSKLNLDSSYEQYFGPGTRLTVT.

The rearrangement links TRBV15 to TRBJ1-2; 10 bases map to TRBD1. Losses at the gene ends were 4 bases for V and 6 bases for J; bases not matched to a gene: 17. This CDR3 has 18 residues. Per the germline V gene, CDR1 is LNHNV and CDR2 is YYDKDF (reference sequence). The DNA for the CDR3 is TGTGCCACCAGCATACGCTGGGGACAGGGGCGGAGTGGGAATGGCTACACCTTC. Protein sequence: CATSIRWGQGRSGNGYTF.

The gene calls are TRBV4-1 and TRBJ2-3; D uncertain. This CDR3 comprises 15 residues. V was clipped by 0 bases and J by 2 bases, with 9 bases between them. Germline lookup yields CDR1 MGHRA and CDR2 YSYEKL. CDR3 in DNA: TGCGCCAGCAGCCAAGACGCTCGGAACACAGATACGCAGTATTTT. This encodes CASSQDARNTDTQYF.

This chain links TRBV6-1 with TRBJ1-2, with D maybe TRBD1 (5 bases). Trimming stripped 7 bases from V and 10 bases from J, with 22 bases between. CDR3 length equals 14 residues. The germline V gene encodes CDR1 MNHNS and CDR2 SASEGT. DNA for the CDR3: TGTGCCAGCATGAGGGGAAGCAAGACGAGGTACTACACCTTC. The encoded protein is CASMRGSKTRYYTF.

The chain combines TRBV7-6 with TRBJ2-7; 9 nucleotides align to TRBD1. This CDR3 comprises 14 residues. Germline CDR1 is SGHVS and CDR2 is FNYEAQ. V lost 4 bases, J lost 6 bases, and 7 bases stayed unmatched. The CDR3 DNA is TGTGCCAGCAGCTCGGGACAGGGAATAAGCGAGCAGTACTTC. Translated: CASSSGQGISEQYF.

This chain joins TRBV5-5 and TRBJ2-7, with D perhaps matching TRBD2 (5 bases). This CDR3 spans 16 amino acids. Germline V lookup: CDR1 SGHKS, CDR2 YYEKEE (reference sequence). The V end was cut by 4 bases, the J end by 3 bases, with 20 bases between. DNA for the CDR3: TGTGCCAGCAGCCCAATACGGGGTGTCTTCAACTACGAGCAGTACTTC. Amino acids: CASSPIRGVFNYEQYF.

V usage is TRBV5-1 and J usage is TRBJ2-5; no reliable D call. CDR1 is SGHRS, CDR2 YFSETQ, per germline. The CDR3 is 13 amino acids. V lost 1 base, J lost 4 bases, and 8 bases lay in between. CDR3 protein: CASSLSPPETQYF. The CDR3 DNA sequence: TGCGCCAGCAGCTTGTCTCCCCCAGAGACCCAGTACTTC.

The chain combines TRBV25-1 with TRBJ1-2; 7 bases are shared with TRBD1. Germline V gene lookup returns CDR1 MGHDK and CDR2 SYGVNS. This CDR3 spans 14 amino acids. Losses at the gene ends were 2 bases for V and 8 bases for J; bases not matched to a gene: 8. The CDR3 DNA sequence: TGTGCCAGCAGTGAAGACAGGGTGAGAGGGGGCTACACCTTC. This translates into CASSEDRVRGGYTF.

This clone was observed a single time. Other DNA sequences in the same sample also yield this CDR3. The V gene is TRBV9, the J gene TRBJ2-1, with 7 bases matching TRBD2. CDR1 SGDLS and CDR2 YYNGEE come from the germline V gene. CDR3 size: 15 residues. Germline trimming cut 4 bases from V and 0 bases from J; bases unmatched to any gene: 4. CDR3 sequence (DNA): TGTGCCAGCAGCCCGGGAGGCAACTCCTACAATGAGCAGTTCTTC. It translates to CASSPGGNSYNEQFF.

The V and J genes are TRBV5-6 and TRBJ2-1; the D gene is possibly TRBD2 (6 bases). V lost 0 bases and J lost 12, with 16 bases in between. The CDR3 totals 14 residues. The germline V gene has CDR1 SGHDT and CDR2 YYEEEE. This chain's CDR3 is CASSLGWGTVGQFF. CDR3 nucleotide sequence: TGTGCCAGCAGCTTGGGGTGGGGGACTGTGGGGCAGTTCTTC.

This chain connects TRBV5-1 to TRBJ2-1, with D perhaps being TRBD1 or TRBD2 (5 bases each). Looked up from germline, CDR1 is SGHRS and CDR2 is YFSETQ. Trimming pared 0 bases from V and 3 bases from J, leaving 10 bases between. The length of the CDR3 is 15 residues. CDR3 DNA: TGCGCCAGCAGCTTGGAGGGACCACGCTACAATGAGCAGTTCTTC. Protein: CASSLEGPRYNEQFF.

The V gene is TRBV5-6, the J gene TRBJ1-1, with a possible D match to TRBD1 (5 bases). Deletions cut 0 bases from V and 5 bases from J, with 14 bases between. The CDR3 sequence is 15 residues long. Germline V lookup: CDR1 SGHDT, CDR2 YYEEEE. CDR3 residues: CASSLDGGYPTEAFF. The CDR3 DNA reads as TGTGCCAGCAGCTTGGACGGGGGTTACCCAACTGAAGCTTTCTTT.